One sample yielded the 6 T cell receptor beta chains listed below, sequenced in a study of T cell repertoires in cytomegalovirus infection. TCRdb re-analysed the reads in MiXCR, keeping a single row per CDR3 protein. The sample yields fewer than 350,000 distinct CDR3 sequences, over 7.5% seen once. The sequenced sample consisted of PBMCs. The receptor source for this set is a human donor in good health (CMV status not recorded). Some clones in this sample may be carry-over from other donors' samples.

This clonotype was found a few times. This chain connects TRBV28 to TRBJ2-5, with TRBD2 matching 9 bases. V dropped 8 bases and J dropped 5; count of bases not matched to a gene: 12. Germline loops: CDR1 MDHEN, CDR2 SYDVKM. The CDR3 spans 15 residues. The CDR3 bases are TGTGCCAGCTCACGGGCGGGAGGGAACCGGGAGACCCAGTACTTC. It encodes CASSRAGGNRETQYF.

This clonotype was seen more than once but under ten times. The chain is built from TRBV3-1 and TRBJ1-2; 10 bases match TRBD1. V was clipped by 4 bases and J by 7 bases; unmatched bases: 9. CDR3 length equals 15 residues. In germline, CDR1 is LGHDT, CDR2 YNNKEL (reference sequence). The DNA for the CDR3 is TGTGCCAGCAGCCGATCCGGGACAGGGGCGGCTGGCTACACCTTC. Translated: CASSRSGTGAAGYTF. Together with reference TRBV3-1 and TRBJ1-2, the CDR3 gives the full variable domain: DTAVSQTPKYLVTQMGNDKSIKCEQNLGHDTMYWYKQDSKKFLKIMFSYNNKELIINETVPNRFSPKSPDKAHLNLHINSLELGDSAVYFCASSRSGTGAAGYTFGSGTRLTVV.

The rearrangement joins TRBV27 to TRBJ1-1; D might be TRBD1 (6 bases). From germline, CDR1 is MNHEY and CDR2 SMNVEV (reference sequence). Trimming left V 5 bases short and J 0 bases short, with 13 bases between. The CDR3 length is 15 residues. Written as DNA, the CDR3 is TGTGCCAGCAGTCCCACTCAGGGGATGAACACTGAAGCTTTCTTT. It is translated as CASSPTQGMNTEAFF.

This clonotype was detected ten times or more. The V and J genes are TRBV6-2 or TRBV6-3 and TRBJ1-5; D is possibly TRBD1 (5 bases). This CDR3 comprises 16 residues. V shed 4 bases and J shed 4 bases, with 17 bases lying between them. Germline V gene lookup returns CDR1 MNHEY and CDR2 SVGEGT. The CDR3 region is CASSSGGDHRNQPQHF. As DNA, the CDR3 is TGTGCCAGCAGTTCCGGGGGGGACCACAGGAATCAGCCCCAGCATTTT.

The genes are TRBV24-1 and TRBJ2-7; tentative D call: TRBD1 (6 bases). V lost 3 bases, J lost 4 bases, and 15 bases lay in between. The CDR3 spans 15 residues. The germline gives CDR1 KGHDR, CDR2 SFDVKD. The CDR3 DNA reads TGTGCCACCAGTGATCCCACCCGCGACAGGTACGAGCAGTACTTC. Its protein product is CATSDPTRDRYEQYF.

This clonotype was picked up a small number of times. This sequence joins TRBV5-4 and TRBJ2-7; 8 bases are shared with TRBD2. Germline CDR1 SGHNT, CDR2 YYREEE (reference sequence). J was trimmed by 4 bases and V by 1 base; bases with no gene match: 7. The CDR3 has 15 amino acids. The CDR3 nucleotides read TGTGCCAGCAGCTTGAAGCGGGAGATTCAGTACGAGCAGTACTTC. Translating gives CASSLKREIQYEQYF.